This is a list of T cell receptor beta chains from one sample in a study of immune cell composition in non-small cell lung cancer. Method: immunoSEQ multiplex PCR; TCRdb's copy keeps in-frame clones and lacks some. This sample has about 3,400 clones, with around three quarters found just once. Sequences were obtained from lung tumor tissue. Receptors originate from a human donor with non-small cell lung cancer. Both conserved end residues are part of each CDR3. A D gene is named only where the DNA matches it firmly. Not all rows give a size; the values are once, few, many and, for expanded clones, a class.

clone size: .; V gene: TRBV5-5; J gene: TRBJ1-1; D gene: TRBD1; CDR3 length: 16; CDR3 DNA: TGTGCCAGCAGCTTGTGGGGACAGGTGGGGGGTTTTGAAGCTTTCTTT; CDR3 protein: CASSLWGQVGGFEAFF
clone size: few; V gene: TRBV27; J gene: TRBJ2-2; D gene: TRBD2; CDR3 length: 15; CDR3 DNA: TGTGCCAGCAGTTGGGGGGGTCTTCCCACCGGGGAGCTGTTTTTT; CDR3 protein: CASSWGGLPTGELFF
clone size: .; V gene: TRBV7-2; J gene: TRBJ2-6; D gene: .; CDR3 length: 15; CDR3 DNA: TGTGCCAGCAGCTTCCCCATGTCTGGGGCCAACGTCCTGACTTTC; CDR3 protein: CASSFPMSGANVLTF
clone size: .; V gene: TRBV4-3; J gene: TRBJ1-3; D gene: .; CDR3 length: 16; CDR3 DNA: TGCGCCAGCAGCCAAGAGAGGGGGTACGCTGGAAACACCATATATTTT; CDR3 protein: CASSQERGYAGNTIYF
clone size: .; V gene: TRBV21-1; J gene: TRBJ1-1; D gene: .; CDR3 length: 13; CDR3 DNA: TGTGCCAGCAGCAAAGTCATCAGGTATGAAGCTTTCTTT; CDR3 protein: CASSKVIRYEAFF
clone size: few; V gene: TRBV5-6; J gene: TRBJ1-1; D gene: .; CDR3 length: 17; CDR3 DNA: TGTGCCAGCAGCTTGGTCTTGGACAGAGACATGAACACTGAAGCTTTCTTT; CDR3 protein: CASSLVLDRDMNTEAFF
clone size: .; V gene: TRBV7-9; J gene: TRBJ2-2; D gene: TRBD2; CDR3 length: 18; CDR3 DNA: TGTGCCAGCAGCTCAGGACTAGCGGGGGGATCGAACACCGGGGAGCTGTTTTTT; CDR3 protein: CASSSGLAGGSNTGELFF
clone size: .; V gene: TRBV9; J gene: TRBJ2-1; D gene: .; CDR3 length: 16; CDR3 DNA: TGTGCCAGCAGCGTAGTCGGCGGAAGCTCCTACAATGAGCAGTTCTTC; CDR3 protein: CASSVVGGSSYNEQFF
clone size: .; V gene: TRBV6-6; J gene: TRBJ2-7; D gene: TRBD1; CDR3 length: 15; CDR3 DNA: TGTGCCAGCAGAGACAGGGAAAAGGGCTCCTACGAGCAGTACTTC; CDR3 protein: CASRDREKGSYEQYF
clone size: .; V gene: TRBV9; J gene: TRBJ2-1; D gene: TRBD1; CDR3 length: 17; CDR3 DNA: TGTGCCAGCAGCTCAACCTCCGGGACAGGGAAGTACAATGAGCAGTTCTTC; CDR3 protein: CASSSTSGTGKYNEQFF
clone size: once; V gene: TRBV25-1; J gene: TRBJ2-7; D gene: TRBD1; CDR3 length: 15; CDR3 DNA: TGTGCCAGCAGTGATGTTGGGACAGGGGCCTACGAGCAGTACTTC; CDR3 protein: CASSDVGTGAYEQYF
clone size: .; V gene: TRBV15; J gene: TRBJ2-2; D gene: TRBD1; CDR3 length: 15; CDR3 DNA: TGTGCCACCAGCACAGACAGGGGTCGCACCGGGGAGCTGTTTTTT; CDR3 protein: CATSTDRGRTGELFF
clone size: large; V gene: TRBV4-2; J gene: TRBJ1-2; D gene: .; CDR3 length: 16; CDR3 DNA: TGTGCCAGCAGCCTACAAATTGGACAGTCCCCCGGCGGCTACACCTTC; CDR3 protein: CASSLQIGQSPGGYTF
clone size: once; V gene: TRBV6-6; J gene: TRBJ2-3; D gene: TRBD2; CDR3 length: 16; CDR3 DNA: TGTGCCAGCAGACTCCATAGCGGGGTAGTACCAGATACGCAGTATTTT; CDR3 protein: CASRLHSGVVPDTQYF
clone size: .; V gene: TRBV4-1; J gene: TRBJ2-3; D gene: .; CDR3 length: 17; CDR3 DNA: TGCGCCAGCAGCCAAGATATGGGAGGGGGGGGCACAGATACGCAGTATTTT; CDR3 protein: CASSQDMGGGGTDTQYF
clone size: few; V gene: TRBV28; J gene: TRBJ2-3; D gene: .; CDR3 length: 17; CDR3 DNA: TGTGCCAGCAGTTTACGGTCTGTGGGCGGGGGCACAGATACGCAGTATTTT; CDR3 protein: CASSLRSVGGGTDTQYF
clone size: .; V gene: TRBV7-6; J gene: TRBJ2-3; D gene: TRBD2; CDR3 length: 18; CDR3 DNA: TGTGCCAGCAGCTTTAGCCCCGCCCTAGCGGGGGTGACAGATACGCAGTATTTT; CDR3 protein: CASSFSPALAGVTDTQYF
clone size: .; V gene: TRBV6-4; J gene: TRBJ2-7; D gene: TRBD2; CDR3 length: 16; CDR3 DNA: TGTGCCAGCAGTGACAAGCGGGGGCGTAGCTCCTACGAGCAGTACTTC; CDR3 protein: CASSDKRGRSSYEQYF
clone size: once; V gene: TRBV6-5; J gene: TRBJ1-2; D gene: .; CDR3 length: 13; CDR3 DNA: TGTGCCAGCAGTTACAGTTGGAGGGACGGCTACACCTTC; CDR3 protein: CASSYSWRDGYTF
clone size: .; V gene: TRBV6-7; J gene: TRBJ2-2; D gene: .; CDR3 length: 13; CDR3 DNA: TGTGCCAGCACCCAAACCTGCCCTACGGAGCTGTTTTTT; CDR3 protein: CASTQTCPTELFF
clone size: .; V gene: TRBV11-2; J gene: TRBJ1-1; D gene: .; CDR3 length: 12; CDR3 DNA: TGTGCCAGCAGCCAGACAGAGCGTAAGCCTTTCTTT; CDR3 protein: CASSQTERKPFF
clone size: .; V gene: TRBV25-1; J gene: TRBJ1-2; D gene: TRBD1; CDR3 length: 13; CDR3 DNA: TGTGCCAGCAGTGAAGGGACAGACTATGGCTACACCTTC; CDR3 protein: CASSEGTDYGYTF
clone size: .; V gene: TRBV5-1; J gene: TRBJ1-6; D gene: .; CDR3 length: 12; CDR3 DNA: TGCGCCAGCAAACAAGGGGATTCACCCCTCCACTTT; CDR3 protein: CASKQGDSPLHF
clone size: .; V gene: TRBV10-3; J gene: TRBJ2-1; D gene: .; CDR3 length: 12; CDR3 DNA: TGTGCCAGTGAGGGGGATCACAATGAGCAGTTCTTC; CDR3 protein: CASEGDHNEQFF
clone size: .; V gene: TRBV4-1; J gene: TRBJ1-2; D gene: .; CDR3 length: 12; CDR3 DNA: TGCGCCAGCAGCCAAGTGGCGAGGGGCTACACCTTC; CDR3 protein: CASSQVARGYTF
clone size: .; V gene: TRBV5-1; J gene: TRBJ2-7; D gene: .; CDR3 length: 14; CDR3 DNA: TGCGCCAGCAGCTTTAACGCAGGGGCCTACGAGCAGTACTTC; CDR3 protein: CASSFNAGAYEQYF
clone size: .; V gene: TRBV5-5; J gene: TRBJ2-7; D gene: .; CDR3 length: 14; CDR3 DNA: TGTGCCAGCAGCTTGGAGACAGGCGCCTACGAGCAGTACTTC; CDR3 protein: CASSLETGAYEQYF
clone size: .; V gene: TRBV4-2; J gene: TRBJ1-2; D gene: TRBD1; CDR3 length: 16; CDR3 DNA: TGTGCCAGCAGCCAAGATCGGCAGGGGGCTTACTATGGCTACACCTTC; CDR3 protein: CASSQDRQGAYYGYTF
clone size: .; V gene: TRBV19; J gene: TRBJ2-7; D gene: TRBD2; CDR3 length: 15; CDR3 DNA: TGTGCCAGTAAGGCGTTTGGGGGGGGACTGGACGAGCAGTACTTC; CDR3 protein: CASKAFGGGLDEQYF